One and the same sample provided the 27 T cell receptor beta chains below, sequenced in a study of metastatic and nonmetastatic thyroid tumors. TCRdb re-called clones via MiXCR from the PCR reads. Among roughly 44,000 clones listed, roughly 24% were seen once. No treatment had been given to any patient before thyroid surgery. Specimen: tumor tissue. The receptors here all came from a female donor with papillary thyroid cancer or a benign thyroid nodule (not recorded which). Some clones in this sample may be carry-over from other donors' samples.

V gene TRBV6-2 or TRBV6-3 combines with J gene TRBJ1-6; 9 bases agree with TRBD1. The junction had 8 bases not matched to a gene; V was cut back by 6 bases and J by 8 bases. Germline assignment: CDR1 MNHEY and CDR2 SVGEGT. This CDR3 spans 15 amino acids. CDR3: CASRPRDREYSPLHF. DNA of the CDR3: TGTGCCAGCAGACCGAGGGACAGGGAGTATTCACCCCTCCACTTT.

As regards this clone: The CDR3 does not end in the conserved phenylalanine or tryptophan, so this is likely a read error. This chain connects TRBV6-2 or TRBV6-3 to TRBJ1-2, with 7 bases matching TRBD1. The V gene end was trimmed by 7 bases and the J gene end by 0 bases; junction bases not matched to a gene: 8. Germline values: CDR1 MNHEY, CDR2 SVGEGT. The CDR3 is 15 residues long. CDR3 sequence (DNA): TGTGCCAGCATCATCCGGGACAGACCTAACTATGGCTACACCTCC. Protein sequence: CASIIRDRPNYGYTS.

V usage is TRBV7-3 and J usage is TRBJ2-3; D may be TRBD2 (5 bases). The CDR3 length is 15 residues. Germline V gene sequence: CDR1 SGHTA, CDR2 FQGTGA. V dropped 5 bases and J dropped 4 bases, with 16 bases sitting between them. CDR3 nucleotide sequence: TGTGCCAGCAGCGCTACTATCTGGAGGTCAGATACGCAGTATTTT. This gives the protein CASSATIWRSDTQYF.

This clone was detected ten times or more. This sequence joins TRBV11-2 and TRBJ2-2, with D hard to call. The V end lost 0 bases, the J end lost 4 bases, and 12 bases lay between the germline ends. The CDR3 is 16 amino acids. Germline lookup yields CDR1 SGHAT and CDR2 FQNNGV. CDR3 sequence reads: CASSLEMAERTGELFF. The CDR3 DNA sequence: TGTGCCAGCAGCTTAGAGATGGCAGAACGCACCGGGGAGCTGTTTTTT.

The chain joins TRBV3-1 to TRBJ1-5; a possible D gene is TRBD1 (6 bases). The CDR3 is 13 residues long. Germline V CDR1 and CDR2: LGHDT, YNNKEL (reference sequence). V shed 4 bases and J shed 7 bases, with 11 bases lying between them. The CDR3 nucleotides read TGTGCCAGCAGCCGGGGGCGGGGGCAGCCCCAGCATTTT. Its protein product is CASSRGRGQPQHF. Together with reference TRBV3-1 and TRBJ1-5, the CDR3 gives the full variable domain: DTAVSQTPKYLVTQMGNDKSIKCEQNLGHDTMYWYKQDSKKFLKIMFSYNNKELIINETVPNRFSPKSPDKAHLNLHINSLELGDSAVYFCASSRGRGQPQHFGDGTRLSIL.

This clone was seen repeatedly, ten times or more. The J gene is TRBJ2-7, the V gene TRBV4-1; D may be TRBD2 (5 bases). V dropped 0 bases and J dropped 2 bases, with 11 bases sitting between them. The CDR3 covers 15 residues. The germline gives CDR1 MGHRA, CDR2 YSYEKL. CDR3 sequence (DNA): TGCGCCAGCAGCCAAGATCCGGGGATCACCTACGAGCAGTACTTC. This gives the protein CASSQDPGITYEQYF.

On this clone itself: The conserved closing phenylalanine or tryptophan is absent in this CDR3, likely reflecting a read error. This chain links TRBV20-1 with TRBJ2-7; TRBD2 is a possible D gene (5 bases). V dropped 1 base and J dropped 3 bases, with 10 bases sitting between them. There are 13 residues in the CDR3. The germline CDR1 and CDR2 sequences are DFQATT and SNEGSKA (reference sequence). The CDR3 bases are TGCAGTGCTAGAGGCCGCCGGGACTACGAGCAGTACCTC. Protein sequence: CSARGRRDYEQYL.

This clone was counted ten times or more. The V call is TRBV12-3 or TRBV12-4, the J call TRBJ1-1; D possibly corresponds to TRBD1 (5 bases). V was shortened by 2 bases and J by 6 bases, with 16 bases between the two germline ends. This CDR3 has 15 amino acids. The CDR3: CASSLIAGAEPEAFF. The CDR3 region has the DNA TGTGCCAGCAGTTTAATTGCCGGGGCCGAACCTGAAGCTTTCTTT.

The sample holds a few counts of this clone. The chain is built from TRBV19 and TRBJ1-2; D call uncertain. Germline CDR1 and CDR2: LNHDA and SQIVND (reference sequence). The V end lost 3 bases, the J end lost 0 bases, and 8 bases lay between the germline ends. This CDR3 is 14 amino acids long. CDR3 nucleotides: TGTGCCAGTAGTATTTCCTTGACTAACTATGGCTACACCTTC. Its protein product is CASSISLTNYGYTF.

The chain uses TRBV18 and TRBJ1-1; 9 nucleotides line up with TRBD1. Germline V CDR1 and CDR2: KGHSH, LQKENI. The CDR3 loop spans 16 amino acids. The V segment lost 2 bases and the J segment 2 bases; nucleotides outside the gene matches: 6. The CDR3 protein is CASSPGGQGSNTEAFF. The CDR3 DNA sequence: TGTGCCAGCTCACCAGGGGGACAGGGTTCTAACACTGAAGCTTTCTTT. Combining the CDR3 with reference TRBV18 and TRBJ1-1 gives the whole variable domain NAGVMQNPRHLVRRRGQEARLRCSPMKGHSHVYWYRQLPEEGLKFMVYLQKENIIDESGMPKERFSAEFPKEGPSILRIQQVVRGDSAAYFCASSPGGQGSNTEAFFGQGTRLTVV.

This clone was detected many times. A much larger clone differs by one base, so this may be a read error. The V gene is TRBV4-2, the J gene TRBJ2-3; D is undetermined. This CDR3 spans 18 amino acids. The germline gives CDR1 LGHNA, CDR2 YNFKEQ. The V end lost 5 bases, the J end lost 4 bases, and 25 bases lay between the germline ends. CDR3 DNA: TGTGCCAGCAGCAAATTCCGTGCCATTGGCCTCCTCCCAGATACGCAGTATTTT. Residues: CASSKFRAIGLLPDTQYF.

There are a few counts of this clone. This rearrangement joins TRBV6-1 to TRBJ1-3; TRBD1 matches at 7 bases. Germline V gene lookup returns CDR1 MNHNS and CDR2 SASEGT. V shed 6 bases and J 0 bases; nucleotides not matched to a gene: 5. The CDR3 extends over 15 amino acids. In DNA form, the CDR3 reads TGTGCCAGCAGCCCGGGACAGTACTCTGGAAACACCATATATTTT. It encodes CASSPGQYSGNTIYF.

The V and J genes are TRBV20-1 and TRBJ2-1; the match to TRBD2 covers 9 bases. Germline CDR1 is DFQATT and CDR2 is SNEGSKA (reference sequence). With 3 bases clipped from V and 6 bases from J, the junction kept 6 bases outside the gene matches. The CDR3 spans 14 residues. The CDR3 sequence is CSASLAGIPNEQFF. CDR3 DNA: TGCAGTGCTAGCCTAGCGGGAATCCCCAATGAGCAGTTCTTC.

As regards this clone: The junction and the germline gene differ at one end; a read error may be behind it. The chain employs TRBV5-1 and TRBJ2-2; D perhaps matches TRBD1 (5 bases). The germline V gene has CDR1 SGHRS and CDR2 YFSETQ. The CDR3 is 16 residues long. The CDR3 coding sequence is TGCGCCAGCAGCAGTCAGGGTCGATTGAACACCTGGGAGCTGTTTTTT. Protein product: CASSSQGRLNTWELFF.

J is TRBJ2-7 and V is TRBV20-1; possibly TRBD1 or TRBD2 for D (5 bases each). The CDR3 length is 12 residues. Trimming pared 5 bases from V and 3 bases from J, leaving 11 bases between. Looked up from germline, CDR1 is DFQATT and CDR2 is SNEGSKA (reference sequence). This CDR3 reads CSAPGRDYEQYF. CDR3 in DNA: TGCAGTGCTCCGGGACGGGACTACGAGCAGTACTTC.

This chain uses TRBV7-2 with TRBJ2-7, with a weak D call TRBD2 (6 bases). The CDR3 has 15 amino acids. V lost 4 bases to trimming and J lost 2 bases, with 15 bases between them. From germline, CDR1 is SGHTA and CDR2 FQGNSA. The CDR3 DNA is TGTGCCAGCAGCTCCAGAGGTGGAGGGCCCTACGAGCAGTACTTC. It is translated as CASSSRGGGPYEQYF.

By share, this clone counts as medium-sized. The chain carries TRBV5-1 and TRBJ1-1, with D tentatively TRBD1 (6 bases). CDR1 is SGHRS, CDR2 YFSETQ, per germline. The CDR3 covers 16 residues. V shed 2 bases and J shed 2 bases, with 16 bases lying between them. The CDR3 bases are TGCGCCAGCAGCTTAGGCGCAATACAGGGAAACACTGAAGCTTTCTTT. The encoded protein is CASSLGAIQGNTEAFF.

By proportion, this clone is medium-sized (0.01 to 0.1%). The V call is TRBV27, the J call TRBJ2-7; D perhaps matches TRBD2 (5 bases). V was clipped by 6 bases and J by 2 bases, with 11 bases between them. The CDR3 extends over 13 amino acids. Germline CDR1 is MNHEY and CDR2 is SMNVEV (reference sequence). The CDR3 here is CASRTLAAYEQYF. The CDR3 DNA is TGTGCCAGCAGGACGCTAGCTGCCTACGAGCAGTACTTC.

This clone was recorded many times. CDR3 sequence (DNA): TGTGCCAGCAGCCCTGGGGCGGGGGGAGGAACCGGGGAGCTGTTTTTT. Translation: CASSPGAGGGTGELFF. V gene TRBV11-2 combines with J gene TRBJ2-2; 8 nucleotides align to TRBD2. Germline assignment: CDR1 SGHAT and CDR2 FQNNGV. The CDR3 is made up of 16 amino acids. V shed 5 bases and J 5 bases; nucleotides not matched to a gene: 10.

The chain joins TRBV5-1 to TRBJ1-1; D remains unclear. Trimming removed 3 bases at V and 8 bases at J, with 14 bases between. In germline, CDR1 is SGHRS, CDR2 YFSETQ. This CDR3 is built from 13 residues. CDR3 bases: TGCGCCAGCAGCTCGGACCTTCGACAAGAAGCTTTCTTT. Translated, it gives CASSSDLRQEAFF.

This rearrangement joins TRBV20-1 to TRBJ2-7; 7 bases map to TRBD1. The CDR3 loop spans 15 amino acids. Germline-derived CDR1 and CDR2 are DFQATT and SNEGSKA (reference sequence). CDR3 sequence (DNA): TGCATTTCCGCGAGTGACCGGGACAGCTCCTACGAGCAGTACTTC. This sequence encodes CISASDRDSSYEQYF.

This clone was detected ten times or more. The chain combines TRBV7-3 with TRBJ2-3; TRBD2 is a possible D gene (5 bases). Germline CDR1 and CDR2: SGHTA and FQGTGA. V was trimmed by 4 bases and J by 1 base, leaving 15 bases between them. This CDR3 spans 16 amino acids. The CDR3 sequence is CASSSGLFLGTDTQYF. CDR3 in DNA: TGTGCCAGCAGCTCCGGACTGTTCCTGGGCACAGATACGCAGTATTTT.

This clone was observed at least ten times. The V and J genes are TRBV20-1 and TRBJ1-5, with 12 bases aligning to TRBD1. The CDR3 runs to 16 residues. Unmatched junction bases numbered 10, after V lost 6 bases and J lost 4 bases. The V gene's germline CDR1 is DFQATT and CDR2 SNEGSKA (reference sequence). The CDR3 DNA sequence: TGCAGTGCAACCGGGACAGGGGGCGTATTGAATCAGCCCCAGCATTTT. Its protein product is CSATGTGGVLNQPQHF.

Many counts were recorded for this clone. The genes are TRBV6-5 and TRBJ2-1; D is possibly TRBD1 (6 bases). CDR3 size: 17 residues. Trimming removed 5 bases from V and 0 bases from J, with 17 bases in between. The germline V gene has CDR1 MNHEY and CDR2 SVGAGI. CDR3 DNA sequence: TGTGCCAGCAGTCGCTCCTGGACAGAGAGCTCCTACAATGAGCAGTTCTTC. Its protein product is CASSRSWTESSYNEQFF.

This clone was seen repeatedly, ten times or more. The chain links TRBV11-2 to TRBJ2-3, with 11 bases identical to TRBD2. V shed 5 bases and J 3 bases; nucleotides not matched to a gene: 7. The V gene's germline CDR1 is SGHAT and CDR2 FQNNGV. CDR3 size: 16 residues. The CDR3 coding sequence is TGTGCCAGCAGCCCTCAGACTAGCGGGATAACAGATACGCAGTATTTT. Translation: CASSPQTSGITDTQYF.

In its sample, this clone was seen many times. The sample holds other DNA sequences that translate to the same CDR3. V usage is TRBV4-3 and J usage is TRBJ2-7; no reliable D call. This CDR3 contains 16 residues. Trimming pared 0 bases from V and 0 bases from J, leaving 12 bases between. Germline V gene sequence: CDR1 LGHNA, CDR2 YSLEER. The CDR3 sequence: CASSQDFPGSSYEQYF. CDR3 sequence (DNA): TGCGCCAGCAGCCAAGATTTCCCGGGTAGCTCCTACGAGCAGTACTTC.

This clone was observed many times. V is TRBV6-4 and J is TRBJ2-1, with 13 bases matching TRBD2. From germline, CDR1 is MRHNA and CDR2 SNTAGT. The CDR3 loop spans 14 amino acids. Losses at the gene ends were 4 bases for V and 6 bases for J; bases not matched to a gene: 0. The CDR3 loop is CASSGTSGSNEQFF. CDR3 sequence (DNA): TGTGCCAGCAGTGGGACTAGCGGGAGCAATGAGCAGTTCTTC.